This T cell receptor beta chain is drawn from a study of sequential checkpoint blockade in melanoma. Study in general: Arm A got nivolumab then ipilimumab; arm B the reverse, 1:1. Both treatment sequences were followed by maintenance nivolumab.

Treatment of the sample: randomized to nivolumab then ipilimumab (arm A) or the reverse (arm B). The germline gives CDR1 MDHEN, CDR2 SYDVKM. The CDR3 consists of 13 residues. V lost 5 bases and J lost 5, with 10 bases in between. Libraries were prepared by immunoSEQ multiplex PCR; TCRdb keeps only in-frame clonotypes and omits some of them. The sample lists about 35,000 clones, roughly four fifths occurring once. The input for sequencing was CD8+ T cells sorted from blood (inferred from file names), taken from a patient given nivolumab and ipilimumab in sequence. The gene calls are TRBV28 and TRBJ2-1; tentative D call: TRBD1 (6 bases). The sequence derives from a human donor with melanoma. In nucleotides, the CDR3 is TGTGCCAGCAGTCTGCAGGGGAACAATGAGCAGTTCTTC. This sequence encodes CASSLQGNNEQFF.